The subject of this entry is one T cell receptor (beta chain). The data are from a study of shared clonotypes between healthy human individuals. Germline CDR1 is LNHDA and CDR2 is SQIVND (reference sequence). The CDR3 spans 16 residues. Trimming left V 2 bases short and J 4 bases short, with 15 bases between. The protocol was immunoSEQ multiplex PCR, while the TCRdb copy is restricted to in-frame clones and leaves out a portion. The sample lists 2 million to 2.5 million clones; just under 95% were seen once. Specimen: naive CD4+ T cells from PBMCs. The subset: CD45RA+ positively selected. This receptor was identified in a man between 18 and 29 years old in good health. Some clones in this sample may be carry-over from other donors' samples. The chain recombines TRBV19 with TRBJ2-1, with a tentative D call TRBD2 (6 bases). The CDR3 loop reads CASSILEREFYNEQFF. The DNA for the CDR3 is TGTGCCAGTAGTATATTGGAACGGGAGTTTTACAATGAGCAGTTCTTC.